The clone carrying this TCR beta chain was seen at least ten times. The sample carries other DNA sequences with the same CDR3. These data are taken from a study of control samples from healthy donors and cancer patients. Only in-frame clones appear in the TCRdb table, and some are missing; sequencing was by immunoSEQ multiplex PCR. Of roughly 100,000 clones in the sample, around 89% were seen once. J was trimmed by 2 bases and V by 1 base; bases with no gene match: 2. Germline V lookup: CDR1 KGHSH, CDR2 LQKENI. The CDR3 covers 15 residues. The rearrangement joins TRBV18 to TRBJ1-5; TRBD1 agrees at 7 bases. Sequenced material: PBMCs. The receptor comes from a man in his fifties or sixties with lung cancer. The DNA of the CDR3 is TGTGCCAGCTCACCACTTGGACAGGGCAATCAGCCCCAGCATTTT. Residues: CASSPLGQGNQPQHF.